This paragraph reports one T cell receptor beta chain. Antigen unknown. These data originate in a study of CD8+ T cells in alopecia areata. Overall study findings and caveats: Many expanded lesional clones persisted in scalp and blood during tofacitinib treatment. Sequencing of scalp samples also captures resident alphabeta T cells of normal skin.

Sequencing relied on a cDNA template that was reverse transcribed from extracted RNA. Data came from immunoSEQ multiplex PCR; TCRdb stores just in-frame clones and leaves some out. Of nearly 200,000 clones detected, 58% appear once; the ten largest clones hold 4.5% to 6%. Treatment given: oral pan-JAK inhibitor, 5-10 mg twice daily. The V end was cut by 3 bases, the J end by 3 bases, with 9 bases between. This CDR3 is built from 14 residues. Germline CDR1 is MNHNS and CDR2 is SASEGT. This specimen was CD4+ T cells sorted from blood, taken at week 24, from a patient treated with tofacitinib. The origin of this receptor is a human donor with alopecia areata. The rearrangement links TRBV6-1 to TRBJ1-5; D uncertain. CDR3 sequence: CASSDRRYNQPQHF. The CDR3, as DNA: TGTGCCAGCAGTGACAGGCGCTACAATCAGCCCCAGCATTTT.